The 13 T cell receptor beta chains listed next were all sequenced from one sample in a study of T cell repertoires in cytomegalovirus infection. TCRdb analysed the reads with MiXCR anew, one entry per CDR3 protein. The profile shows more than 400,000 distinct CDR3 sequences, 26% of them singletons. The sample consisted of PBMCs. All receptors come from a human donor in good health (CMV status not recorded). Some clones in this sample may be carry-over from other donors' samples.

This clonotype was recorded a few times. The CDR3 nucleotides are TGTGCCAGCAGCTTATACGGGACAGAGAGCAATCAGCCCCAGCATTTT. It is translated as CASSLYGTESNQPQHF. The chain recombines TRBV7-2 with TRBJ1-5; 7 bases line up with TRBD1. Germline lookup yields CDR1 SGHTA and CDR2 FQGNSA. The CDR3 has 16 amino acids. Unmatched junction bases numbered 5, after V lost 2 bases and J lost 1 base.

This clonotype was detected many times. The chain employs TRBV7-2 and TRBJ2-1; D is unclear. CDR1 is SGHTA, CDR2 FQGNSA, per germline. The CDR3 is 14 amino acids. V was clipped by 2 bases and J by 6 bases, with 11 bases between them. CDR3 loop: CASSLMLGINEQFF. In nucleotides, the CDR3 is TGTGCCAGCAGCTTAATGCTGGGGATCAATGAGCAGTTCTTC. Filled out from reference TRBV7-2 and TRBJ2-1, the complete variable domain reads GAGVSQSPSNKVTEKGKDVELRCDPISGHTALYWYRQSLGQGLEFLIYFQGNSAPDKSGLPSDRFSAERTGGSVSTLTIQRTQQEDSAVYLCASSLMLGINEQFFGPGTRLTVL.

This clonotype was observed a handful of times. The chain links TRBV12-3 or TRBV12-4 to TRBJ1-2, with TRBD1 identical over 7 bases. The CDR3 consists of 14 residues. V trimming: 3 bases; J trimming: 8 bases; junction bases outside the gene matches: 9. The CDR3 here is CASSFGRGYEGYTF. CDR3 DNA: TGTGCCAGCAGTTTCGGCAGGGGGTATGAAGGCTACACCTTC.

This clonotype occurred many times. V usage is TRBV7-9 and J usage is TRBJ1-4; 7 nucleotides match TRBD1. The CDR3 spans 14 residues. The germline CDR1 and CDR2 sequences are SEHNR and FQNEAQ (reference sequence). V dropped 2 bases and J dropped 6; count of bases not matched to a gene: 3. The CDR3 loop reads CASSLRGLDEKLFF. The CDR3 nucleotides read TGTGCCAGCAGCTTAAGGGGGCTGGATGAAAAACTGTTTTTT.

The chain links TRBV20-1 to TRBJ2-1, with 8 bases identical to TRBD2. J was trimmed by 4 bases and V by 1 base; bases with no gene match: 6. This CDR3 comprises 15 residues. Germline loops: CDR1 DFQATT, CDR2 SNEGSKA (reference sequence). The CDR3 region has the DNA TGCAGTGCTAGAGCCCCACTAGCGGTATACAATGAGCAGTTCTTC. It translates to CSARAPLAVYNEQFF.

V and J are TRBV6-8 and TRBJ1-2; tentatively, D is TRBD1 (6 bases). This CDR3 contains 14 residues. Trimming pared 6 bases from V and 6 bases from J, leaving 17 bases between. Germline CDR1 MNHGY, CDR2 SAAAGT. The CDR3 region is CASRSTGRLDGYTF. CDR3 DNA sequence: TGTGCCAGCAGGTCGACAGGCCGGTTGGATGGCTACACCTTC.

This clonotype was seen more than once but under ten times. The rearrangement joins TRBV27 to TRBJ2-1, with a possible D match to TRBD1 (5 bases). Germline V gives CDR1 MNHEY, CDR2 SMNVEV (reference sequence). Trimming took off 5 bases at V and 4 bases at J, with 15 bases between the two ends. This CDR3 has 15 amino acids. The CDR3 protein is CASSIQPYRYNEQFF. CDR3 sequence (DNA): TGTGCCAGCAGTATCCAGCCGTACAGGTACAATGAGCAGTTCTTC.

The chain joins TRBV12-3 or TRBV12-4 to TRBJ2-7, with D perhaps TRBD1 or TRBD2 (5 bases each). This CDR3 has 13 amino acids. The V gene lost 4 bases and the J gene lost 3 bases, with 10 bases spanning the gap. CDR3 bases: TGTGCCAGCAGTTATGAGGGGTACTACGAGCAGTACTTC. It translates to CASSYEGYYEQYF.

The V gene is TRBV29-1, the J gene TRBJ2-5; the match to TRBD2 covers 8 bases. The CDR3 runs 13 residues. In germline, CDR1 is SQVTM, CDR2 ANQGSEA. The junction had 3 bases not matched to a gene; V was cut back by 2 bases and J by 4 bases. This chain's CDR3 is CSVEKLAVETQYF. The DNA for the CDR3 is TGCAGCGTTGAAAAACTAGCGGTAGAGACCCAGTACTTC.

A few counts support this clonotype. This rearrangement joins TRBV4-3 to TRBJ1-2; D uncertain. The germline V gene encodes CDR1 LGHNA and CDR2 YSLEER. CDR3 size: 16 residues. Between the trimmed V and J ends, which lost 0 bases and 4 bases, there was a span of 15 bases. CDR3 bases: TGCGCCAGCAGCCAAGAGTGGGCAACGAATCCCTATGGCTACACCTTC. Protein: CASSQEWATNPYGYTF.

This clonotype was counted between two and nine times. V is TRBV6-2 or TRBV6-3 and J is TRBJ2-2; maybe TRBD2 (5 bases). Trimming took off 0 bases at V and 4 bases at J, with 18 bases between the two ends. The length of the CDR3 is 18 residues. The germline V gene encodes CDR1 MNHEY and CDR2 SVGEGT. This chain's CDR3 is CASSYSRGLANFTGELFF. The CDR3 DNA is TGTGCCAGCAGTTACTCGAGAGGACTGGCTAATTTCACCGGGGAGCTGTTTTTT.

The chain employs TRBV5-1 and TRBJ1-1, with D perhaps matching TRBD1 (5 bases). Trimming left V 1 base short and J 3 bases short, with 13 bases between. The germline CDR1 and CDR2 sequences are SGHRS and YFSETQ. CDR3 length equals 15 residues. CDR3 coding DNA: TGCGCCAGCAGCTTGATAAGGGGCAGGGACACTGAAGCTTTCTTT. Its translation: CASSLIRGRDTEAFF.

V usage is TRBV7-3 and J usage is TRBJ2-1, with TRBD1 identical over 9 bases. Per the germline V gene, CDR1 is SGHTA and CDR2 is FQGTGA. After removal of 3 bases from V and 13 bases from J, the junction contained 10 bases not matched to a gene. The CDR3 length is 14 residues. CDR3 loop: CASSFGGTGSTQFF. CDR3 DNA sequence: TGTGCCAGCAGCTTTGGAGGGACAGGGTCGACCCAGTTCTTC.